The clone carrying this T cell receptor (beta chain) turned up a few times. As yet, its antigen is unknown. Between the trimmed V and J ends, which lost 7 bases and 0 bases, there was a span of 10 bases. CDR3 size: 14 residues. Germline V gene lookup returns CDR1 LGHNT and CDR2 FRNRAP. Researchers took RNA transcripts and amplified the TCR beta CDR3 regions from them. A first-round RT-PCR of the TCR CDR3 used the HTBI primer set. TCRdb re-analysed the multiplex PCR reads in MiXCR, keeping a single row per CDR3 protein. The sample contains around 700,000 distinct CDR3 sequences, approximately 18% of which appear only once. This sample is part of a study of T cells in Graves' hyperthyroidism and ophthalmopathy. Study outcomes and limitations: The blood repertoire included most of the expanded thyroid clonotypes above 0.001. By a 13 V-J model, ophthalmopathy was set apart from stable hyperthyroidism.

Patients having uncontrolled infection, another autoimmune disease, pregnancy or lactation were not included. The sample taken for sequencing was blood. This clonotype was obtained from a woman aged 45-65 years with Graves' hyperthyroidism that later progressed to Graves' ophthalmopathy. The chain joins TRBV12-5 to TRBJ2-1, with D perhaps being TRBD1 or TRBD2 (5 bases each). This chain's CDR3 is CASVAGSSYNEQFF. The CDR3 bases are TGTGCTAGTGTAGCAGGGAGCTCCTACAATGAGCAGTTCTTC.